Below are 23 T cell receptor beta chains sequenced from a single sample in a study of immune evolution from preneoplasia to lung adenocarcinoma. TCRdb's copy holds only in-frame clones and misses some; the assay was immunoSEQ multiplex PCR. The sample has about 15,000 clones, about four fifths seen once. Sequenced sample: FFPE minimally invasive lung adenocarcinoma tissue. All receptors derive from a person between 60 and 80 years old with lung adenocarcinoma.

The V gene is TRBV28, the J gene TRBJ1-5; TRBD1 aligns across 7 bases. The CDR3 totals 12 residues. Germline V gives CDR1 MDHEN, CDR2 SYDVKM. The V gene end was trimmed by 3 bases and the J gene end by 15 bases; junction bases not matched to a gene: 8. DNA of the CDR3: TGTGCCAGCAGTTTGCCCCGGACAGGTTTGCATTTT. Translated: CASSLPRTGLHF.

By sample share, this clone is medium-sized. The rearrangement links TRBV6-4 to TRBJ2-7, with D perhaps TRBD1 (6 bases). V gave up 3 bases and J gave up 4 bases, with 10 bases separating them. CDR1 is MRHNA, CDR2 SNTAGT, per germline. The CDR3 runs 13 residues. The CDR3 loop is CASSEDRAYEQYF. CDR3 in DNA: TGTGCCAGCAGTGAGGACAGAGCTTACGAGCAGTACTTC.

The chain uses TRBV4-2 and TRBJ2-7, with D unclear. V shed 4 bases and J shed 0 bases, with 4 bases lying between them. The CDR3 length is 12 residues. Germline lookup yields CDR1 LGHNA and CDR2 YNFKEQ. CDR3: CASSRSSYEQYF. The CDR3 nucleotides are TGTGCCAGCAGCCGGAGCTCCTACGAGCAGTACTTC.

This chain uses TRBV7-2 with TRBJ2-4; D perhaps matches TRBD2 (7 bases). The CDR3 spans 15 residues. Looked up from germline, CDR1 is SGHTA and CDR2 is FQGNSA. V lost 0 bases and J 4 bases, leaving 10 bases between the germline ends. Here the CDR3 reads CASSLAGGQKNIQYF. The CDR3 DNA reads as TGTGCCAGCAGCTTAGCGGGGGGGCAAAAAAACATTCAGTACTTC. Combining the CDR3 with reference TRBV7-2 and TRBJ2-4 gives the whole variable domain GAGVSQSPSNKVTEKGKDVELRCDPISGHTALYWYRQSLGQGLEFLIYFQGNSAPDKSGLPSDRFSAERTGGSVSTLTIQRTQQEDSAVYLCASSLAGGQKNIQYFGAGTRLSVL.

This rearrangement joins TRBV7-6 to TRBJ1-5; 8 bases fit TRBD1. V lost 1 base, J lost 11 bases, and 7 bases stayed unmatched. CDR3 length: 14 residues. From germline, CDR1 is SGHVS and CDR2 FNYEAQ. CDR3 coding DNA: TGTGCCAGCAGCTTAGATGCAGGGGGCACGGCCCAGCATTTT. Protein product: CASSLDAGGTAQHF.

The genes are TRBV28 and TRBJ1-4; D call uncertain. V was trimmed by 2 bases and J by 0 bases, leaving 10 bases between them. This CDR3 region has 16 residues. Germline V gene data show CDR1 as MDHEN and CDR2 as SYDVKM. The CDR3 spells CASSLRSGATNEKLFF. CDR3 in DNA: TGTGCCAGCAGTTTACGGTCAGGCGCAACTAATGAAAAACTGTTTTTT.

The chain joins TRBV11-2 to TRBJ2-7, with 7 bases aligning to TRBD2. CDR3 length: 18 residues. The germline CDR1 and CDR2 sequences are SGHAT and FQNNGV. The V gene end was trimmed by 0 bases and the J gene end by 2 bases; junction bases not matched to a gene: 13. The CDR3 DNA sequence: TGTGCCAGCAGCTTAGAATTGGGGGGGAAAGTCAATACCTACGAGCAGTACTTC. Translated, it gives CASSLELGGKVNTYEQYF.

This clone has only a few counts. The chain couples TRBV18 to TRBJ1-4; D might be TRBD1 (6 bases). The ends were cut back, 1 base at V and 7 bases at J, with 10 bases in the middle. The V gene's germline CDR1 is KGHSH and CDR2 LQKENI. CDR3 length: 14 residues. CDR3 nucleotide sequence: TGTGCCAGCTCACCACTCAGGGGCGGTGAAAAACTGTTTTTT. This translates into CASSPLRGGEKLFF.

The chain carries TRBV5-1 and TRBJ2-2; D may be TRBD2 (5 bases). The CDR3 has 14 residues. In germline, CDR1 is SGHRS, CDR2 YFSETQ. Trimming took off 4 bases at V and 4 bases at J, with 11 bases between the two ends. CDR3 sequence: CASSRTLSTGELFF. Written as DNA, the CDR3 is TGCGCCAGCAGCCGGACTCTATCCACCGGGGAGCTGTTTTTT.

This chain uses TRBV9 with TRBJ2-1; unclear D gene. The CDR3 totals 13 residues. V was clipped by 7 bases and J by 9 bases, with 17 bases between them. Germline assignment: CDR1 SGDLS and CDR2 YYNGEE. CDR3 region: CASGIRTVGEQFF. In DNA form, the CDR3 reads TGTGCCAGCGGGATTAGGACCGTCGGTGAGCAGTTCTTC.

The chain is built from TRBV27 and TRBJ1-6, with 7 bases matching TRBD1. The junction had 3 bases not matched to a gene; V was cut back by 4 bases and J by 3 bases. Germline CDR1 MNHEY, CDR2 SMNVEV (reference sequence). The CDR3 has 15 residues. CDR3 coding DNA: TGTGCCAGCAGTTCCGGACAGGTCTATAATTCACCCCTCCACTTT. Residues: CASSSGQVYNSPLHF.

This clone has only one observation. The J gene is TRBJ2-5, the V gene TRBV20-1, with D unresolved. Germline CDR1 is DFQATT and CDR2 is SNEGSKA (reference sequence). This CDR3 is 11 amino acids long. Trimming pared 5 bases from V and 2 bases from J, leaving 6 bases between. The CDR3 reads CSALQQETQYF. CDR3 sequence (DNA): TGCAGTGCTCTACAGCAAGAGACCCAGTACTTC.

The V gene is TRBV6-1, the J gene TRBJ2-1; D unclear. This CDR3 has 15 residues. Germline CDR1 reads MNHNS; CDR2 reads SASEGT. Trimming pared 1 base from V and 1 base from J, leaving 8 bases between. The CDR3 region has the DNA TGTGCCAGCAGTGAAGAGGGTCTGTCCTACAATGAGCAGTTCTTC. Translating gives CASSEEGLSYNEQFF.

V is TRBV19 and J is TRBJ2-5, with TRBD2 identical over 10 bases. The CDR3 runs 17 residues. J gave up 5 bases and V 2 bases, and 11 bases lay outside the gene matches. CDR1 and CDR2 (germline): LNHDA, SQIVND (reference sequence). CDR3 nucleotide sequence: TGTGCCAGTAGTATATCAATTTTAGCGGGAGGTACGGAGACCCAGTACTTC. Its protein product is CASSISILAGGTETQYF. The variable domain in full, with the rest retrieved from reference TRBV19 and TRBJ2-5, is DGGITQSPKYLFRKEGQNVTLSCEQNLNHDAMYWYRQDPGQGLRLIYYSQIVNDFQKGDIAEGYSVSREKKESFPLTVTSAQKNPTAFYLCASSISILAGGTETQYFGPGTRLLVL.

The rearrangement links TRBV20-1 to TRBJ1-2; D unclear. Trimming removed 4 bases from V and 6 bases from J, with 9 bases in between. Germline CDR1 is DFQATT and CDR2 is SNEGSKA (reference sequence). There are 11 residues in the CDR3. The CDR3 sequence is CSAIREDGYTF. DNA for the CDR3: TGCAGTGCTATACGGGAGGATGGCTACACCTTC.

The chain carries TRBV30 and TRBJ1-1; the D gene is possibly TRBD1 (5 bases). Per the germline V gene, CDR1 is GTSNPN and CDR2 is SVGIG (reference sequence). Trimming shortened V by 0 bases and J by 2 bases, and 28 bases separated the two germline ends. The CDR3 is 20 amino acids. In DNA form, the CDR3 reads TGTGCCTGGAGTGTACTTTTCCAGAGCAGGGTTAGGGTGGGTAACACTGAAGCTTTCTTT. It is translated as CAWSVLFQSRVRVGNTEAFF.

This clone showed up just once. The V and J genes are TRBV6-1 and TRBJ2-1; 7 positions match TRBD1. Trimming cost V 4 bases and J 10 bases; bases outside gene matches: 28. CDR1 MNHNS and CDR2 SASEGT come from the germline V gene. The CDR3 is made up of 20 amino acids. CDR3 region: CASSALGQVWRVPIYEEQFF. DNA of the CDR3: TGTGCCAGCAGTGCCCTTGGACAGGTCTGGCGGGTCCCCATATATGAGGAGCAGTTCTTC.

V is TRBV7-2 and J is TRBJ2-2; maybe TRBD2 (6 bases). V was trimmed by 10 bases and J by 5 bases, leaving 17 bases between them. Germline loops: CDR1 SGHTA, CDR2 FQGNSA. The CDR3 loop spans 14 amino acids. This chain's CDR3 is CATRMGGSTGELFF. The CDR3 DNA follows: TGTGCCACCCGAATGGGGGGTAGTACCGGGGAGCTGTTTTTT.

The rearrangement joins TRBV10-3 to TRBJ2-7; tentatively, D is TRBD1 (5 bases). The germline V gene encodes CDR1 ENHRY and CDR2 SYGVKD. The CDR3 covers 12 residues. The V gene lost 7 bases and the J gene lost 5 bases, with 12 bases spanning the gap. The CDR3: CAIKTGPHEQYF. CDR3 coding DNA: TGTGCCATCAAAACAGGACCCCACGAGCAGTACTTC.

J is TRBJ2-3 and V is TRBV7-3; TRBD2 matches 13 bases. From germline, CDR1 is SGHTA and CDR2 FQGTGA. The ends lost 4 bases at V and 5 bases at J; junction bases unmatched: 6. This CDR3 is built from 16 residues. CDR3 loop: CASSSGLAGAVDTQYF. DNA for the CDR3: TGTGCCAGCAGCTCTGGACTAGCGGGAGCGGTAGATACGCAGTATTTT.

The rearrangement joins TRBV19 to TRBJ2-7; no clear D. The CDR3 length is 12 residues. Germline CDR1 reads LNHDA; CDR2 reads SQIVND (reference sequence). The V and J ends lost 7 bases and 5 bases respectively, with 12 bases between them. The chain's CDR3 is CASKSGIDEQYF. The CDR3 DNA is TGTGCCAGTAAATCTGGGATCGACGAGCAGTACTTC.

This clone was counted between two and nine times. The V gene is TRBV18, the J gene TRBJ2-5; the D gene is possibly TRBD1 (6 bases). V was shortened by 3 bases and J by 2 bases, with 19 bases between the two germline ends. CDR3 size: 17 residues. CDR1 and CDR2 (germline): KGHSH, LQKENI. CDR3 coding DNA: TGTGCCAGCTCACCTGATACTCCCTTAAGGGGGCAAGAGACCCAGTACTTC. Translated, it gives CASSPDTPLRGQETQYF.

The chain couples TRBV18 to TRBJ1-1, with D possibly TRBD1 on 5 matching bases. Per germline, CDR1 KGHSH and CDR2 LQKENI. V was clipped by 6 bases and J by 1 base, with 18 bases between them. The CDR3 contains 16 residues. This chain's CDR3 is CASSPLGGQQNTEAFF. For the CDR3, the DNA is TGTGCCAGCTCGCCCTTAGGAGGACAACAGAACACTGAAGCTTTCTTT.